This T cell receptor (beta chain) is from a study of blood T cell repertoires in COVID-19. Study overall: COVID-19 samples, acute and convalescent, were from the United States, Italy and Spain. PBMCs, B-cell-depleted T cells, or T cells provided the cDNA or gDNA that made up the material.

As handled by the study authors: Nucleated cell counts were estimated from reference gene primer amplification. Sequencing used immunoSEQ multiplex PCR; TCRdb keeps in-frame clones, though not all of them. The DNA was the basis for D and trimming; V, J and clone size are from that table. The data show roughly 280,000 clones, 89% seen once. Germline CDR1 reads SGHNT; CDR2 reads YENEEA. The CDR3 has 16 amino acids. V was clipped by 5 bases and J by 4 bases; unmatched bases: 9. The receptor comes from a woman aged 55-69 years who had recovered from COVID-19. The chain links TRBV11-3 to TRBJ2-2; TRBD1 aligns across 8 bases. The sample consisted of PBMCs or T cells enriched from blood (not recorded which). The CDR3 loop reads CASSTSGQALTGELFF. In DNA, the CDR3 is TGTGCCAGCAGCACCTCGGGACAGGCGCTCACCGGGGAGCTGTTTTTT.